This T cell receptor (beta chain) was documented in a study of tumor and adjacent non-tumor tissue in lung cancer. The overall study: The cohort had approximately 12 adenocarcinoma, a couple of squamous cell and 1 small cell patients. Aged about 31 to 80 years, patients included roughly 10 men and a few women with stage I to III disease.

Regarding this clonotype: What it binds is not known. One end of the junction fails to match germline, which may point to a read error.

This sample's RNA came from whole unsorted tissue. Study results and caveats: Patients with more diverse tumor TCRs had worse survival.

Three rounds of nested PCR, following a modified ARM-PCR protocol, produced the TCRbeta library. From the multiplex PCR reads, TCRdb called clonotypes with MiXCR, one entry per CDR3 protein. Of about 110,000 distinct CDR3 sequences detected, 75% appear once; the ten largest clones hold 35% to 40%. CDR1 and CDR2 from the germline V gene are SGHRS and YFSETQ. This CDR3 spans 13 amino acids. The TCR comes from a woman aged 55-69 years with non-small cell lung cancer. J is TRBJ1-1 and V is TRBV5-1; the D is unclear. What was sequenced was lung tumor tissue. The CDR3 DNA sequence: TGCTCCAGCAGCTTGGCCGGAAACACTGAAGCTTTATTT. Translating it yields CSSSLAGNTEALF. Complete variable domain (other parts from reference TRBV5-1 and TRBJ1-1): KAGVTQTPRYLIKTRGQQVTLSCSPISGHRSVSWYQQTPGQGLQFLFEYFSETQRNKGNFPGRFSGRQFSNSRSEMNVSTLELGDSALYLCSSSLAGNTEALFGQGTRLTVV.